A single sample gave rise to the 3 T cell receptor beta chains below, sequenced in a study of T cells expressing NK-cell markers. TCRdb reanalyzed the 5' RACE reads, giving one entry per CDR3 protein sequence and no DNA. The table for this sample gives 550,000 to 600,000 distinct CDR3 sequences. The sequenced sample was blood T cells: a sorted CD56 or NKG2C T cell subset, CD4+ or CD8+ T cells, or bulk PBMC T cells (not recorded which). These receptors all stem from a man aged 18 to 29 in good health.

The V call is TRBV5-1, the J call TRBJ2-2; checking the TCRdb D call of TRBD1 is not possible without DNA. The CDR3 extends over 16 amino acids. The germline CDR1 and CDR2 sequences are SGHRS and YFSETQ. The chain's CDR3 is CASSSSTGINTGELFF.

The CDR3 loop reads CASSLEGGEVNEQFF. This sequence joins TRBV7-7 and TRBJ2-1; TCRdb returns TRBD1, unconfirmable since there is no DNA. Germline CDR1 SSHAT, CDR2 FNYEAQ (reference sequence). The CDR3 has 15 amino acids.

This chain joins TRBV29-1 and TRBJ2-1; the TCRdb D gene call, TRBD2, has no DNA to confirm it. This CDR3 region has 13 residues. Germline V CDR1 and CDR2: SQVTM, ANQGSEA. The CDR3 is CNGWGRLFNEQFF.